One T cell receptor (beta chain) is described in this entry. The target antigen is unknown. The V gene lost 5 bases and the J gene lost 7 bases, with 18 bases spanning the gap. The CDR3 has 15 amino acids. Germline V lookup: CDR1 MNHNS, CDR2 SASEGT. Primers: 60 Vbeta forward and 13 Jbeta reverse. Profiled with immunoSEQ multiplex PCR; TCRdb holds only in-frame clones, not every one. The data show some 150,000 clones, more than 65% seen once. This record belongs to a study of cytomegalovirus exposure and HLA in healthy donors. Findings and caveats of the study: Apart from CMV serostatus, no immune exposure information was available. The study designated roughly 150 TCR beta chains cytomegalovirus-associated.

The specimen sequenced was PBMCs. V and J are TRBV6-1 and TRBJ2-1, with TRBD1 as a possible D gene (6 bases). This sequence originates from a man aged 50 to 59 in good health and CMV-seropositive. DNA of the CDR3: TGTGCCAGCAGTCTGGGGGCAGGGATGGGGAATGAGCAGTTCTTC. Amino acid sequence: CASSLGAGMGNEQFF.